This T cell receptor beta chain was observed in a study of cytomegalovirus exposure and HLA in healthy donors. Points from the study as a whole: An analysis that was carried out later associated 17,000 or so TCR beta sequences with HLA alleles at 0.05 false discovery rate.

Note on this clone: Its antigen is unknown.

Primers included in the PCR were 60 Vbeta and 13 Jbeta primers. Here immunoSEQ multiplex PCR was the method, and the copy in TCRdb shows in-frame clones only, minus some. Reported are about 200,000 clones; the ten largest clones contain 0.95% to 1.3%. The CDR3 loop spans 16 amino acids. V dropped 2 bases and J dropped 4 bases, with 17 bases sitting between them. CDR1 is SGHNT, CDR2 YYREEE, per germline (reference sequence). This TCR was sampled from a girl aged 2 to 9 in good health and CMV-seropositive. The rearrangement joins TRBV5-4 to TRBJ2-3, with a tentative D call TRBD1 (6 bases). Sample: PBMCs. The CDR3 DNA sequence: TGTGCCAGCAGCTTAAGGAACACAGGGTCGGCAGATACGCAGTATTTT. The encoded protein is CASSLRNTGSADTQYF.